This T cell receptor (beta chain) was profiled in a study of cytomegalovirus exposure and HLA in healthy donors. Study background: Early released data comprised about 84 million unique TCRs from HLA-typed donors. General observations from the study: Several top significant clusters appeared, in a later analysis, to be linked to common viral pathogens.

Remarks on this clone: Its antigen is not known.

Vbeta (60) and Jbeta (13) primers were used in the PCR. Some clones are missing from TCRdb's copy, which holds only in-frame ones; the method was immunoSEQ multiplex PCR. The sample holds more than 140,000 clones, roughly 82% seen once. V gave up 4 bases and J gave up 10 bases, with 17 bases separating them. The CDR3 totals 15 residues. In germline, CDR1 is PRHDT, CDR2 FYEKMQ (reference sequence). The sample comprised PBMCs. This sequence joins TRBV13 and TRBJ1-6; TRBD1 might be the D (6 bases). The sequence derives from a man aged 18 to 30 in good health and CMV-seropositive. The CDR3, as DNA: TGTGCCAGCAGCTCTTTACAGGGCGCCGAATCACCCCTCCACTTT. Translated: CASSSLQGAESPLHF.